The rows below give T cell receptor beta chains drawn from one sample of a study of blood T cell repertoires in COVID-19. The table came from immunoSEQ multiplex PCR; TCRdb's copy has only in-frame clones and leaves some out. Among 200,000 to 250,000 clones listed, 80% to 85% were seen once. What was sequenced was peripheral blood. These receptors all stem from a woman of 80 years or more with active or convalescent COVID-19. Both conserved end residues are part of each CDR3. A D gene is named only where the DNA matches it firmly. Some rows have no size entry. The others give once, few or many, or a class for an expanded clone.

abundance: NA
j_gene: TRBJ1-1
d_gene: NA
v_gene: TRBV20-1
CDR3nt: TGCAGTGCTAGTGTCCTCGGTATGAACACTGAAGCTTTCTTT
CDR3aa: CSASVLGMNTEAFF

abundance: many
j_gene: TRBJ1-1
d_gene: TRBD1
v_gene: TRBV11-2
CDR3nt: TGTGCCAGCAGCTTTACAGGGGTGAACACTGAAGCTTTCTTT
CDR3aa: CASSFTGVNTEAFF

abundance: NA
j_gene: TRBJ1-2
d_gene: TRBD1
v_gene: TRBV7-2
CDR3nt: TGTGCCAGCAGCATGACAGGGGGGAACTATGGCTACACCTTC
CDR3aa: CASSMTGGNYGYTF

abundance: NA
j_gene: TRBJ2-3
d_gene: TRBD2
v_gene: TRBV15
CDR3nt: TGTGCCACCAGCGTTCTAGCGGGAGGGCCAGATACGCAGTATTTT
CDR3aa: CATSVLAGGPDTQYF

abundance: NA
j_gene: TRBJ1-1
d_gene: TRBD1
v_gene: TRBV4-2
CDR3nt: TGTGCCAGCAGCTCCCGAACTTCCCGGGACAGGGGGCGTCGCACTGAAGCTTTCTTT
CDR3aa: CASSSRTSRDRGRRTEAFF

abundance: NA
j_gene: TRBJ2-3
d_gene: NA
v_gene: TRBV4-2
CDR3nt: TGTGCCAGCAGCCAAGAAAGAGGACAGCTCACAGATACGCAGTATTTT
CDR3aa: CASSQERGQLTDTQYF

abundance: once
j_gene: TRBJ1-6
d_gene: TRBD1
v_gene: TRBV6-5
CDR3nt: TGTGCCAGCAGCCGTCCAGGGGGCTCTTCACCCCTCCACTTT
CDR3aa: CASSRPGGSSPLHF

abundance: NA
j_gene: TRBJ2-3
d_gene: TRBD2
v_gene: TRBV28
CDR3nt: TGTGCCAGCAGTCCGGGACTAGCGGGGGGCCGTGGAGATACGCAGTATTTT
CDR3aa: CASSPGLAGGRGDTQYF

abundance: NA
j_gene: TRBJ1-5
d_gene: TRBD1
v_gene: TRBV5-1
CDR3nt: TGCGCCAGCAGCTCTTCCGGACAGGGGGATCAGCCCCAGCATTTT
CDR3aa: CASSSSGQGDQPQHF

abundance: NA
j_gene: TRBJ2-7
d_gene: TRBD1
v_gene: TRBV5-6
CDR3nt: TGTGCCAGCAGCTTAGGACAGGGATCCTACGAGCAGTACTTC
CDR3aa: CASSLGQGSYEQYF

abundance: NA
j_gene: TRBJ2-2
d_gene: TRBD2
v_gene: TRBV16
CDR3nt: TGTGCCAGCAGCCAATCTACTAGCGGGAGTTTTTACACCGGGGAGCTGTTTTTT
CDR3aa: CASSQSTSGSFYTGELFF

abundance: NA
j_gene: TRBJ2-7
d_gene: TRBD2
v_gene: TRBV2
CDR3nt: TGTGCCAGCACCCCAAGGACTAGCGGGGGGGCCTCCTACGAGCAGTACTTC
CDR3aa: CASTPRTSGGASYEQYF

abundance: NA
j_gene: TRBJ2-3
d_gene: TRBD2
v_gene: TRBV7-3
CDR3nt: TGTGCCAGCAGCTCCCGCGGACTAGCGGATACGCAGTATTTT
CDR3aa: CASSSRGLADTQYF

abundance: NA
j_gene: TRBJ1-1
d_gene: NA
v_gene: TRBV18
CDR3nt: TGTGCCAGCTCACCAGAAGGGACTACTCGGAACACTGAAGCTTTCTTT
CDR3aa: CASSPEGTTRNTEAFF

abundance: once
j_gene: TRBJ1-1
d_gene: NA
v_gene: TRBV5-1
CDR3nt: TGCGCCAGCAGCCTCTCGACGCGGGGCCTTGTGGCTTTCTTT
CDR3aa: CASSLSTRGLVAFF

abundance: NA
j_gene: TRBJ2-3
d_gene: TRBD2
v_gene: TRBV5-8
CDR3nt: TGTGCCAGCAGCTTGAGCGGGGGGTCCACAGATACGCAGTATTTT
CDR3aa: CASSLSGGSTDTQYF

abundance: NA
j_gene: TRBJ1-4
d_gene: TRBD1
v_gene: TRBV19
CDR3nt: TGTGCCAGTAGTGACAGGGGGCTAGAAGAAAAACTGTTTTTT
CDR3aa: CASSDRGLEEKLFF

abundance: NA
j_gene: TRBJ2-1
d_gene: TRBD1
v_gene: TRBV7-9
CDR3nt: TGTGCCAGCACCTACCCGGGACAGGGCTATAATGAGCAGTTCTTC
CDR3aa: CASTYPGQGYNEQFF

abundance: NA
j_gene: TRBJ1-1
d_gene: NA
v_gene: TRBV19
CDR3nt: TGTGCCAGTTCCGGACAGCTGAACACTGAAGCTTTCTTT
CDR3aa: CASSGQLNTEAFF

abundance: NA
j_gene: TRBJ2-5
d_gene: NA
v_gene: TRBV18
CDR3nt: TGTGCCAGCTCACCCGGAAATAGGGGACAAGAGACCCAGTACTTC
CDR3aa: CASSPGNRGQETQYF

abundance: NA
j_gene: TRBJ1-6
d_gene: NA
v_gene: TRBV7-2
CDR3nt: TGTGCCAGCAGCTTAGTCTTGACAGGCGGAGAATCACCCCTCCACTTT
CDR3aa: CASSLVLTGGESPLHF

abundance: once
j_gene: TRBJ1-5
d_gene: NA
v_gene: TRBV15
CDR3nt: TGTGCCACCAGCAGACCCTTGGGACATGGCAATCAGCCCCAGCATTTT
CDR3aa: CATSRPLGHGNQPQHF

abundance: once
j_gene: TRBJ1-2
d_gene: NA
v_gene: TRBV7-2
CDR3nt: TGTGCCAGCAGCTTAGACGGACTATCGGGCGGCTACACCTTC
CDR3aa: CASSLDGLSGGYTF

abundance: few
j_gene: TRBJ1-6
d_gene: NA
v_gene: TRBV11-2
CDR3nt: TGTGCCAGCAGCACAGCGACAGGAAATAATTCACCCCTCCACTTT
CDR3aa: CASSTATGNNSPLHF

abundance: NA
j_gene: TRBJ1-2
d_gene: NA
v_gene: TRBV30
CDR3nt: TGTGCCTGGAGTCGAATGGGGGGACTCTATGGCTACACCTTC
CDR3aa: CAWSRMGGLYGYTF

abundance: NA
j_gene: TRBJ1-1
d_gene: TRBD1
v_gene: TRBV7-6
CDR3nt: TGTGCCAGCAGCCTAGGGACAGGGTTGAACACTGAAGCTTTCTTT
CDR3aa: CASSLGTGLNTEAFF

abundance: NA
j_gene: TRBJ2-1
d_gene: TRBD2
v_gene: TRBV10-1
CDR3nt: TGCGCCAGCAGGGCACTAGCGGGGCTTTTGCAGTTCTTC
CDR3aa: CASRALAGLLQFF

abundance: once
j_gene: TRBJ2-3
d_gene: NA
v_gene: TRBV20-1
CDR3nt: TGCAGTGCTATTGAACAGGTTTCAGATACGCAGTATTTT
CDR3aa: CSAIEQVSDTQYF

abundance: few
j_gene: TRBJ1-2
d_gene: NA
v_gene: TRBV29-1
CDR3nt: TGCAGCGTTGATCTATCGGGGGTCGGCTACACCTTC
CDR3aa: CSVDLSGVGYTF

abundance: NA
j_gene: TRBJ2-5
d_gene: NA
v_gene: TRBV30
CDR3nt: TGTGCCGGCCACAGGGGGGGGGTTCAGACCCAGTACTTC
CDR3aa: CAGHRGGVQTQYF

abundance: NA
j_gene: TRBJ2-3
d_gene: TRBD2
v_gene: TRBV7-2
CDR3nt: TGTGCCAGCAGCTTAGTAGCGGGGGCAGATACGCAGTATTTT
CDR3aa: CASSLVAGADTQYF

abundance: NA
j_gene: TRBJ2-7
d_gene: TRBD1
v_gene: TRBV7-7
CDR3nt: TGTGCCAGCAGCTCCGGGACAGGGGCCGAGCAGTACTTC
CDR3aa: CASSSGTGAEQYF

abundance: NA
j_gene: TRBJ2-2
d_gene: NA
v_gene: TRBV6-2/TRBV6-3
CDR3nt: TGTGCCAGCAGTTACGGGGGACTTCTAAAAAACACCGGGGAGCTGTTTTTT
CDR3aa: CASSYGGLLKNTGELFF

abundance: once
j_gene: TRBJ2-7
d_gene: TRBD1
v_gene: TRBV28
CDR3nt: TGTGCCAGCAGTTTAATGGGACAGGGTACCAACGAGCAGTACTTC
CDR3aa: CASSLMGQGTNEQYF

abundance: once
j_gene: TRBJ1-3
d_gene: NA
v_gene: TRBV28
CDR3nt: TGTGCCAGCAGTTTATTACTCGGGAACACCATATATTTT
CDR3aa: CASSLLLGNTIYF

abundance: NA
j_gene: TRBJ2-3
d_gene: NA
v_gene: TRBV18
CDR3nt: TGTGCCAGCTCACCGGGCGTCACAGATACGCAGTATTTT
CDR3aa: CASSPGVTDTQYF

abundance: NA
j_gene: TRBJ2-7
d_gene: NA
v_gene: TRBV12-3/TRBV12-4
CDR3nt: TGTGCCAGCAGTTTGGCCAGGGGTTACGAGCAGTACTTC
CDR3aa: CASSLARGYEQYF